Below are 13 T cell receptor beta chains sequenced from a single sample in a study of early T cells in non-severe SARS-CoV-2 infection. TCRdb reanalysed the 5' RACE reads using MiXCR and keeps one entry per CDR3 protein. The sample yields about 58,000 distinct CDR3 sequences, 9.5% to 15% seen once. Sequenced sample: whole blood. These receptors all come from an adult who was a healthcare worker with PCR-confirmed SARS-CoV-2 infection or an uninfected control (not recorded which).

A few counts support this clonotype. This chain connects TRBV30 to TRBJ2-7; D unresolved. Germline V CDR1 and CDR2: GTSNPN, SVGIG (reference sequence). There are 14 residues in the CDR3. Trimming left V 3 bases short and J 2 bases short, with 14 bases between. The CDR3 here is CAWSPPVVAYEQYF. CDR3 nucleotide sequence: TGTGCCTGGAGCCCCCCTGTAGTCGCCTACGAGCAGTACTTC.

This rearrangement joins TRBV28 to TRBJ1-2; TRBD1 might be the D (6 bases). The CDR3 has 13 amino acids. The V and J ends lost 6 bases and 2 bases respectively, with 10 bases between them. Germline loops: CDR1 MDHEN, CDR2 SYDVKM. Here the CDR3 DNA reads TGTGCCAGCAGAACTCAGGGGAACTATGGCTACACCTTC. It is translated as CASRTQGNYGYTF.

The sample holds many counts of this clonotype. The chain employs TRBV5-1 and TRBJ2-3, with D possibly TRBD2 on 6 matching bases. This CDR3 is built from 14 residues. V lost 5 bases and J 3 bases, leaving 13 bases between the germline ends. CDR1 is SGHRS, CDR2 YFSETQ, per germline. The CDR3: CASSYGSGTDTQYF. The CDR3 nucleotides are TGCGCCAGCAGTTACGGGAGCGGGACAGATACGCAGTATTTT.

The table lists this clonotype with many counts. The rearrangement joins TRBV18 to TRBJ1-1; D unclear. The V end lost 6 bases, the J end lost 1 base, and 12 bases lay between the germline ends. The CDR3 has 14 residues. Germline CDR1 reads KGHSH; CDR2 reads LQKENI. CDR3 protein: CASSSRTTNTEAFF. The CDR3 nucleotides read TGTGCCAGCTCGTCGAGAACAACGAACACTGAAGCTTTCTTT.

V is TRBV27 and J is TRBJ1-1; D is possibly TRBD1 (5 bases). The V gene lost 4 bases and the J gene lost 1 base, with 10 bases spanning the gap. This CDR3 spans 14 amino acids. CDR1 is MNHEY, CDR2 SMNVEV, per germline (reference sequence). In DNA form, the CDR3 reads TGTGCCAGCAGTTCCTATCAGGGGAACACTGAAGCTTTCTTT. This codes for CASSSYQGNTEAFF.

This clonotype was counted ten times or more. V is TRBV3-1 and J is TRBJ1-1; weak D call: TRBD1 (6 bases). The CDR3 is 16 amino acids. The V end lost 1 base, the J end lost 1 base, and 13 bases lay between the germline ends. From germline, CDR1 is LGHDT and CDR2 YNNKEL (reference sequence). This CDR3 reads CASSQGGGGQNTEAFF. Here the CDR3 DNA reads TGTGCCAGCAGCCAAGGAGGGGGAGGGCAGAACACTGAAGCTTTCTTT.

The V gene is TRBV4-1, the J gene TRBJ2-2; D may be TRBD1 or TRBD2 (5 bases each). The CDR3 runs 15 residues. CDR1 MGHRA and CDR2 YSYEKL come from the germline V gene. The ends were cut back, 4 bases at V and 1 base at J, with 10 bases in the middle. The CDR3 loop reads CASSPGPMNTGELFF. Written as DNA, the CDR3 is TGCGCCAGCAGCCCGGGACCGATGAACACCGGGGAGCTGTTTTTT.

The chain is built from TRBV5-1 and TRBJ1-5; D might be TRBD1 (5 bases). The V end lost 0 bases, the J end lost 6 bases, and 10 bases lay between the germline ends. The CDR3 covers 14 residues. Germline V lookup: CDR1 SGHRS, CDR2 YFSETQ. The CDR3 region has the DNA TGCGCCAGCAGCTTGGCGGCGGGGGGTCAGCCCCAGCATTTT. As protein: CASSLAAGGQPQHF.

This clonotype was counted ten times or more. This chain connects TRBV5-5 to TRBJ2-5; 9 positions agree with TRBD2. Looked up from germline, CDR1 is SGHKS and CDR2 is YYEKEE (reference sequence). Trimming at V came to 5 bases and at J to 3 bases, leaving 8 bases not matched to a gene. This CDR3 region has 15 residues. The CDR3 loop reads CASSQIAGVEETQYF. The CDR3 bases are TGTGCCAGCAGTCAAATAGCGGGGGTAGAAGAGACCCAGTACTTC.

At least ten counts were recorded for this clonotype. The chain carries TRBV18 and TRBJ2-2; D is uncertain. Germline V gene data show CDR1 as KGHSH and CDR2 as LQKENI. The V gene lost 0 bases and the J gene lost 6 bases, with 11 bases spanning the gap. The CDR3 contains 15 residues. The CDR3 coding sequence is TGTGCCAGCTCACCACCGGCTGGATCCCCCGGGGAGCTGTTTTTT. It encodes CASSPPAGSPGELFF.

This clonotype was seen at least ten times. The chain couples TRBV6-4 to TRBJ1-2, with 7 positions matching TRBD1. After removal of 3 bases from V and 4 bases from J, the junction contained 5 bases not matched to a gene. The CDR3 has 14 amino acids. Germline-derived CDR1 and CDR2 are MRHNA and SNTAGT. The CDR3 is CASSDYAGGYGYTF. The CDR3 nucleotides read TGTGCCAGCAGTGATTATGCAGGGGGCTATGGCTACACCTTC.

In this sample, this clonotype turned up once. The gene calls are TRBV7-3 and TRBJ2-1; weak D call: TRBD2 (5 bases). Trimming took off 8 bases at V and 0 bases at J, with 8 bases between the two ends. CDR3 length equals 13 residues. The germline CDR1 and CDR2 sequences are SGHTA and FQGTGA. CDR3 loop: CASSRGSYNEQFF. In nucleotides, the CDR3 is TGTGCCAGCTCCCGGGGCTCCTACAATGAGCAGTTCTTC. Full variable domain (remainder filled in from reference TRBV7-3 and TRBJ2-1): GAGVSQTPSNKVTEKGKYVELRCDPISGHTALYWYRQSLGQGPEFLIYFQGTGAADDSGLPNDRFFAVRPEGSVSTLKIQRTERGDSAVYLCASSRGSYNEQFFGPGTRLTVL.

The sample holds many counts of this clonotype. The J gene is TRBJ2-1, the V gene TRBV11-2; D not certain. V lost 4 bases and J lost 0, with 13 bases in between. The CDR3 contains 16 residues. CDR1 and CDR2 (germline): SGHAT, FQNNGV. The CDR3 DNA follows: TGTGCCAGCAGCTACCTCGTGGCCAGCTCCTACAATGAGCAGTTCTTC. This sequence encodes CASSYLVASSYNEQFF. The complete variable domain, with remaining parts taken from reference TRBV11-2 and TRBJ2-1, reads EAGVAQSPRYKIIEKRQSVAFWCNPISGHATLYWYQQILGQGPKLLIQFQNNGVVDDSQLPKDRFSAERLKGVDSTLKIQPAKLEDSAVYLCASSYLVASSYNEQFFGPGTRLTVL.